This T cell receptor (beta chain) was sequenced in a study of radiation and T cells in renal cell carcinoma (dated by TCRdb to 2018 to 2021). With respect to the entire study: Samples came from a clinical trial, in which primary renal cell carcinomas received 15 Gy stereotactic body radiation therapy followed by nephrectomy 4 weeks later. TCR beta sequencing covered 50 to 55 samples in total, comprising some 25 tumors and roughly 27 peripheral blood samples. A total of 4,016,671 unique CDR3 nucleotide sequences, encoding 2.5 million to 3 million unique CDR3 amino acid sequences, were found across all 50 or so samples. Summary of the overall study and its limitations: No pretreatment tumor biopsies were available, so the baseline intratumoral presence of clonotypes could not be determined. Blood repertoire dynamics were not followed beyond 4 weeks after treatment. In blood, the top tumor clonotypes increased between baseline and 2 weeks post-radiation and then shrank by 4 weeks, which suggests that tumor-resident clones expanded only transiently. Because the trial had a single-armed design, the trial could not examine how radiation dose or scheduling affected the TCR repertoire.

The sample's time point label, in plain terms: baseline pretreatment blood. Read against the paper, the sample's treatment or condition label means: 15 Gy SBRT to primary tumor, nephrectomy 4 weeks later. Serial peripheral blood from radiation-treated patients was sampled at baseline, 2 weeks and 4 weeks after SBRT to track tumor-enriched clonotypes. Renal cell carcinoma with clear cell pathology was present in all patients. The QIAamp DNA Blood Mini Kit (Qiagen) was used to prepare genomic DNA for TCR sequencing. The analyses included just those samples that passed every quality control check. Comments on this clone: Its specific antigen is unknown. No base-level quality is on record; no much larger clone is a single base apart.

TCR beta libraries were generated from genomic DNA with the immunoSEQ kit, following the manufacturer's recommendations. To prepare the libraries, a first multiplex PCR with proprietary primers was run, followed by a second PCR that added unique barcodes, and a bead cleanup was done after each round. A positive control reaction and a negative control reaction, both provided in the kit, were run with every batch of samples. The final libraries were assessed on an Agilent 4200 TapeStation D1000 ScreenTape, pooled by volume, and quantified by qPCR. Sequencing was performed on an Illumina NextSeq500 with a MidOutput 150-cycle cartridge, and 156 Read1 and 15 Index1 cycles were run with kit custom primers. The pooled library was loaded at around 1 pM with about 20% PhiX control spiked in. The authors' pipeline ran thus. The vendor-processed data were analyzed in R, and a clonotype was defined as all T cells that share the same CDR3 nucleotide sequence. In the clone abundance analyses, frequencies in each sample were normalized to that sample's 10,000 most abundant clones. Public T cell clones, averaging fewer than five per sample, were removed before analysis. A difference in abundance of at least 32-fold between compartments was used to define tumor-enriched and baseline blood-enriched clonotypes. Clonotypes expanded or contracted between blood time points were identified with a beta-binomial differential abundance model. Similarity between tumor and blood repertoires was quantified using the Baroni-Urbani and Buser coefficient, and groups were compared with two-tailed Wilcoxon tests in R. TCRdb took this table from immuneACCESS and kept in-frame rearrangements with V and J called. Such tables lack part of the clones; where checked against another copy, unresolved V genes explain under half of the gap, and the rest is unexplained. For V, J and clone size, that table is used; D and trimming come from the DNA. The sample includes 94,000 or so clones, with 70% to 85% observed a single time. The top ten clonotypes cover 6% to 7% of the sample.

This TCR was recovered from a man aged 55 to 70 with renal cell carcinoma. Here the sequenced sample was blood, taken from a patient whose treatment included radiotherapy and nephrectomy.

Here is the DNA: TGTGCCAGCAGTTTGGCAACAGGGGGCACTGAAGCTTTCTTT. Its product reads: CASSLATGGTEAFF. Recombination linked TRBV28 to TRBJ1-1; a stretch of 8 junction bases matches TRBD1. Ends trimmed: V by 3 bases, J by 4 bases; bases unmatched to a gene: 4. CDR3 length: 14 amino acids, cysteine to phenylalanine. Of all the DNA, just the CDR3 is kept, 42 bases in frame from base 1. According to the germline V gene, CDR1 reads MDHEN and CDR2 reads SYDVKM.